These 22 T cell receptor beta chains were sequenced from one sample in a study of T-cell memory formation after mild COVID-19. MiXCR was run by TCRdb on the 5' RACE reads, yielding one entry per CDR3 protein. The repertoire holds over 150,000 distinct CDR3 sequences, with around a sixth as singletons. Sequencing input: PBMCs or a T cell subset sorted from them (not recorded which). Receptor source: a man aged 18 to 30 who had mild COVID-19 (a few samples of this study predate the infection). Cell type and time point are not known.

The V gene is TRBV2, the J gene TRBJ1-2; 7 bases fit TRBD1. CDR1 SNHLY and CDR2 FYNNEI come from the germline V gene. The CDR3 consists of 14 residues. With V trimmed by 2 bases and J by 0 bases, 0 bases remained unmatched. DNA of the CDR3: TGTGCCAGCAGTGAACAGGGGGCTAACTATGGCTACACCTTC. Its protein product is CASSEQGANYGYTF. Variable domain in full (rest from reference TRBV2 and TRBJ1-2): EPEVTQTPSHQVTQMGQEVILRCVPISNHLYFYWYRQILGQKVEFLVSFYNNEISEKSEIFDDQFSVERPDGSNFTLKIRSTKLEDSAMYFCASSEQGANYGYTFGSGTRLTVV.

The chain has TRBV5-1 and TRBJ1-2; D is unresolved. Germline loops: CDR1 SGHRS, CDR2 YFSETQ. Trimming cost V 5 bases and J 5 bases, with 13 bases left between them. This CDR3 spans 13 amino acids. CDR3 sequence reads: CASSYGTIYGYTF. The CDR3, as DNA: TGCGCCAGCAGTTATGGTACAATATATGGCTACACCTTC.

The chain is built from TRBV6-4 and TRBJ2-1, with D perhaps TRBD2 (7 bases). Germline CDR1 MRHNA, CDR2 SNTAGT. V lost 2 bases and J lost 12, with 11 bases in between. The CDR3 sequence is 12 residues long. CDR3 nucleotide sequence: TGTGCCAGCAGTGACAGGGGGGGCCCGCAGTTCTTC. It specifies CASSDRGGPQFF.

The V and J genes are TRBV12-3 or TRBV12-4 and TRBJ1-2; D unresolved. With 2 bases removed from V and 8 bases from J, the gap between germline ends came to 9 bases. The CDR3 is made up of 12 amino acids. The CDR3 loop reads CASSLPRLGYTF. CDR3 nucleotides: TGTGCCAGCAGTTTACCACGACTCGGCTACACCTTC.

CDR3 in amino acids: CASTRMGGDQETQYF. CDR3 DNA: TGTGCCAGCACCCGTATGGGGGGGGACCAAGAGACCCAGTACTTC. The chain has TRBV9 and TRBJ2-5; TRBD2 agrees at 7 bases. CDR3 length: 15 amino acids. With V trimmed by 6 bases and J by 0 bases, 8 bases remained unmatched. Germline values: CDR1 SGDLS, CDR2 YYNGEE.

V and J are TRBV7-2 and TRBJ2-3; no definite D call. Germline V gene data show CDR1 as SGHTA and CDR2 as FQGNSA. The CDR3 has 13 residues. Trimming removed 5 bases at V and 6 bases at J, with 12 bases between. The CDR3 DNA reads TGTGCCAGCAGCCCACCCTCGGCTGATACGCAGTATTTT. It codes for CASSPPSADTQYF.

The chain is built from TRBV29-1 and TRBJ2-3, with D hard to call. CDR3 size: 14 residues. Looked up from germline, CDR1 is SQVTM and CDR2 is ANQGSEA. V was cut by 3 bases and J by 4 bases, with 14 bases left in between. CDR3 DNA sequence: TGCAGCGTTGATGCCCGGAGTTCCTCAGATACGCAGTATTTT. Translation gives CSVDARSSSDTQYF.

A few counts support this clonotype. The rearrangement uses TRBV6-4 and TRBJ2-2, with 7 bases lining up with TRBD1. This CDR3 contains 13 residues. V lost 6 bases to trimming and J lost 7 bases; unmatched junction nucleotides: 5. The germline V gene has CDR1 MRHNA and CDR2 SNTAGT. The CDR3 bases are TGTGCCAGCAGCACTCACAGGGGCGGGGAGCTGTTTTTT. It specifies CASSTHRGGELFF.

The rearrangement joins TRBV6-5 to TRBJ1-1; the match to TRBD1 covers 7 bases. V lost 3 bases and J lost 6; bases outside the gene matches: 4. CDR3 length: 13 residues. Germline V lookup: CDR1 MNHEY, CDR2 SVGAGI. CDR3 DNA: TGTGCCAGCAGTTATTTTCAGGGGGCTGAAGCTTTCTTT. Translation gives CASSYFQGAEAFF.

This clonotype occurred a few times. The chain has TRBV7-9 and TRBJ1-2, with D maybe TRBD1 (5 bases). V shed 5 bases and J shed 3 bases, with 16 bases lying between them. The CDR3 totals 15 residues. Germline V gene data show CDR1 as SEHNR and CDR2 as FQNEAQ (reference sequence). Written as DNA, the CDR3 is TGTGCCAGCAGCGCCCGGGACGGGGAGTACTATGGCTACACCTTC. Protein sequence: CASSARDGEYYGYTF.

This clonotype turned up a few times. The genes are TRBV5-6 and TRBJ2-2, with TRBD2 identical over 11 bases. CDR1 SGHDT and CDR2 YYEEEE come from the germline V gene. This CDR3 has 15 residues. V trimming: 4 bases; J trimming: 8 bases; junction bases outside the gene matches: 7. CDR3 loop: CASSNSGGASGELFF. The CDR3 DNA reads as TGTGCCAGCAGCAATAGCGGGGGGGCATCGGGGGAGCTGTTTTTT. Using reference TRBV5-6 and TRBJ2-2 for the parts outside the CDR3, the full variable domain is DAGVTQSPTHLIKTRGQQVTLRCSPKSGHDTVSWYQQALGQGPQFIFQYYEEEERQRGNFPDRFSGHQFPNYSSELNVNALLLGDSALYLCASSNSGGASGELFFGEGSRLTVL.

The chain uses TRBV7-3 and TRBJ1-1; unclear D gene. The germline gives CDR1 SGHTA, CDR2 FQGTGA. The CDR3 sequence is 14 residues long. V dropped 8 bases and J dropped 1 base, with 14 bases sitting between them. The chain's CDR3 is CASRLGPQNTEAFF. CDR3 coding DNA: TGTGCCAGCCGACTCGGACCCCAGAACACTGAAGCTTTCTTT.

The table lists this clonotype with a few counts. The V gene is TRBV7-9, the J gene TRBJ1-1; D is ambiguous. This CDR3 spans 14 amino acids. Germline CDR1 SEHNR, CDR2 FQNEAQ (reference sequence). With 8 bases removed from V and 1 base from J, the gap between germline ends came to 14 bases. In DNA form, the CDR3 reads TGTGCCAGCCAAGCGGGGAACTCGAACACTGAAGCTTTCTTT. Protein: CASQAGNSNTEAFF.

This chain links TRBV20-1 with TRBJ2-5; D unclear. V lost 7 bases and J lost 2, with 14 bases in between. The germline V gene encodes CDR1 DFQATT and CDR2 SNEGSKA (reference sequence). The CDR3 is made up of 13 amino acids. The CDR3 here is CSGSLLTQETQYF. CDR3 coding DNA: TGCAGTGGCAGCCTGCTCACTCAAGAGACCCAGTACTTC.

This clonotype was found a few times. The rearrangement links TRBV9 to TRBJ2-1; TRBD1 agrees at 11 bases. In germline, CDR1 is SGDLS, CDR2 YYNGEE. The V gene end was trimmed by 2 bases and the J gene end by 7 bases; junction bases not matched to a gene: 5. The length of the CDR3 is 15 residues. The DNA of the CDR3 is TGTGCCAGCAGCGTTTCGGGACAGGGGGGGAATGAGCAGTTCTTC. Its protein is CASSVSGQGGNEQFF.

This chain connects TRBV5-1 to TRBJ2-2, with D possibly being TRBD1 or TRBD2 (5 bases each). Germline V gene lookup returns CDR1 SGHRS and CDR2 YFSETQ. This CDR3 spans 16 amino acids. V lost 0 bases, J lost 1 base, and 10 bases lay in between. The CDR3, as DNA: TGCGCCAGCAGCTTGGCCGGGACGGTGAACACCGGGGAGCTGTTTTTT. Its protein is CASSLAGTVNTGELFF.

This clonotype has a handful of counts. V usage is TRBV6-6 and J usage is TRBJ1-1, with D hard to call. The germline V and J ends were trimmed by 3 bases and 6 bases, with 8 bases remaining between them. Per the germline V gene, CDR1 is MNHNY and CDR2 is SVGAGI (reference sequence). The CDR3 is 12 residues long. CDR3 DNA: TGTGCCAGCAGTTATGCGTCAGCTGAAGCTTTCTTT. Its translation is CASSYASAEAFF.

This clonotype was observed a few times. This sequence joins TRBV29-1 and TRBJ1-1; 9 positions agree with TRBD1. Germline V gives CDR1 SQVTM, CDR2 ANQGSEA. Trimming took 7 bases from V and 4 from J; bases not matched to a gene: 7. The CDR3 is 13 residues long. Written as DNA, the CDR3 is TGCAGCGCGAGCCGGGACAGGGTCACTGAAGCTTTCTTT. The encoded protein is CSASRDRVTEAFF.

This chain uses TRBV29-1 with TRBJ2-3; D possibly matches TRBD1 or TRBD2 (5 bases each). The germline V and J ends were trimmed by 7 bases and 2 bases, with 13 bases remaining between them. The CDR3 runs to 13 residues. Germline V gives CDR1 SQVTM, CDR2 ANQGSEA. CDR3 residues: CSAGPRFTDTQYF. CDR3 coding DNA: TGCAGCGCGGGACCCCGATTCACAGATACGCAGTATTTT.

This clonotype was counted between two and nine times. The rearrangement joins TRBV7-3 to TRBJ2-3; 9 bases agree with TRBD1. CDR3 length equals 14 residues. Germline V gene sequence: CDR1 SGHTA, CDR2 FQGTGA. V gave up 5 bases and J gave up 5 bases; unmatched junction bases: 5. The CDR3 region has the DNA TGTGCCAGCAGCCGGGACAGGGCGGGAGATACGCAGTATTTT. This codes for CASSRDRAGDTQYF.

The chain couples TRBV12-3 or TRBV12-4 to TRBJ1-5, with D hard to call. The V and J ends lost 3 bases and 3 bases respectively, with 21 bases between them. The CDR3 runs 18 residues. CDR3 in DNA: TGTGCCAGCAGTTTTCGGAGGTCGGTCGGCCCCTACAATCAGCCCCAGCATTTT. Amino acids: CASSFRRSVGPYNQPQHF.

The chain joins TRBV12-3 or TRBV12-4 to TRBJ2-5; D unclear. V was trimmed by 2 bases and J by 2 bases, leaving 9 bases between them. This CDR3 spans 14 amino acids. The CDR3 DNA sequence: TGTGCCAGCAGTTTACTTGGAGATCAAGAGACCCAGTACTTC. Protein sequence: CASSLLGDQETQYF.